The present T cell receptor beta chain was sequenced within a study of T cells expressing NK-cell markers. Looking at the study overall: The TCR beta repertoires were obtained from sorted CD3+CD56+NKG2C+, CD3+CD56+NKG2C- and CD3+CD56-NKG2C+ T cells. Study observations and caveats: In several donors, dominant clonotypes made up about 25-60.1% of CD3+CD56-NKG2C+ cells. Dominant NKG2C+ clonotypes were found to form roughly 1.0-7.5% of CD8+ T cells in over five donors. Whether the expanded NKG2C+ T cell clones recognized HCMV remained unclear.

A word on this clonotype: No antigen is known for it.

TCRdb re-called the 5' RACE reads; every CDR3 protein appears as one record, without DNA. The sample data list 300,000 to 450,000 distinct CDR3 sequences. Germline V gene data show CDR1 as LNHNV and CDR2 as YYDKDF (reference sequence). The CDR3 has 13 residues. The receptor's source is a man between 18 and 69 years old in good health. The chain uses TRBV15 and TRBJ2-4; TCRdb proposes TRBD1, but this gene call is untestable without DNA. Sequences were obtained from blood T cells: a sorted CD56 or NKG2C T cell subset, CD4+ or CD8+ T cells, or bulk PBMC T cells (not recorded which). The CDR3 sequence: CATSRVKQGAGYF.